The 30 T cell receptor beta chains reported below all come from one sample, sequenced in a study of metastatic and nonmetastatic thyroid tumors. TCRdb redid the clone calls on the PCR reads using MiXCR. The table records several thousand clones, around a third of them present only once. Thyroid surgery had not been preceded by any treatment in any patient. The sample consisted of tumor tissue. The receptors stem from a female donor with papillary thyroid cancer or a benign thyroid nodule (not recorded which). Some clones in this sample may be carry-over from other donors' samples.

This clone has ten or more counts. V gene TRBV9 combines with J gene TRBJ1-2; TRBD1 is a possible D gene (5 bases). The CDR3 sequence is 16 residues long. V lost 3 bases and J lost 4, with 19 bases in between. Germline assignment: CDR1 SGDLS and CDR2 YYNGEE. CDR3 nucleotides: TGTGCCAGCAGCGCAGTAGTCGGGCCTGGGGGCTATGGCTACACCTTC. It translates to CASSAVVGPGGYGYTF.

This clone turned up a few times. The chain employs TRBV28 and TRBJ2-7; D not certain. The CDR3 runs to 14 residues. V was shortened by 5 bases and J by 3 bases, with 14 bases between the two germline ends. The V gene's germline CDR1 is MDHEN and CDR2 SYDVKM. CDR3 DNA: TGTGCCAGCAGTCGTTCCCCTTCGGGCTACGAGCAGTACTTC. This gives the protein CASSRSPSGYEQYF. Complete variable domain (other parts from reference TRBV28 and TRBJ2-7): DVKVTQSSRYLVKRTGEKVFLECVQDMDHENMFWYRQDPGLGLRLIYFSYDVKMKEKGDIPEGYSVSREKKERFSLILESASTNQTSMYLCASSRSPSGYEQYFGPGTRLTVT.

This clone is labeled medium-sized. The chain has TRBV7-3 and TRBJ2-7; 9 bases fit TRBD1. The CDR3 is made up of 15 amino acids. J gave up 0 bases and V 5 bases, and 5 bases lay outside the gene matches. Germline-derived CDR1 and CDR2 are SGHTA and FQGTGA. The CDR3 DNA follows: TGTGCCAGCAGCGAGACAGGGGGAAGCTCCTACGAGCAGTACTTC. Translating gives CASSETGGSSYEQYF.

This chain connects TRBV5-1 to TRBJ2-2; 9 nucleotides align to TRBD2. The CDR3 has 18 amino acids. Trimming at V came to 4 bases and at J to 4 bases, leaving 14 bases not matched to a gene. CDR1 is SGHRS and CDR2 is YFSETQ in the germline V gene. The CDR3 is CASSRKLRREGGTGELFF. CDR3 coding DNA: TGCGCCAGCAGCCGAAAGCTACGGCGGGAGGGGGGCACCGGGGAGCTGTTTTTT.

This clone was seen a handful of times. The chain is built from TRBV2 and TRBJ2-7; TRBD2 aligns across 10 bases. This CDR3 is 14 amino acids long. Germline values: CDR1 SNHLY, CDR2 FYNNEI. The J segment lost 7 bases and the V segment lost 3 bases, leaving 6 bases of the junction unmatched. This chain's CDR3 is CASSELLAGQEQYF. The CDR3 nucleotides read TGTGCCAGCAGTGAGTTACTAGCGGGGCAGGAGCAGTACTTC.

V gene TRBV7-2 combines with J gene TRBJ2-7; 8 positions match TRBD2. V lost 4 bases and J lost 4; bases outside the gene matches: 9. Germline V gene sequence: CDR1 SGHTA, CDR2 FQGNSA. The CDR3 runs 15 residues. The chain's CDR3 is CASSSLSGEEYEQYF. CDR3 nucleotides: TGTGCCAGCAGCTCCCTTAGCGGGGAGGAATACGAGCAGTACTTC.

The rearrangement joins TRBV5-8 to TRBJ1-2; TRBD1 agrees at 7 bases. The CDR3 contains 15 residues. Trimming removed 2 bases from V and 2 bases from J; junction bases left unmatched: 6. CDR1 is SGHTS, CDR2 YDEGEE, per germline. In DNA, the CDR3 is TGTGCCAGCAGCTTAGGTCGGGACAGAAACTATGGCTACACCTTC. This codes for CASSLGRDRNYGYTF.

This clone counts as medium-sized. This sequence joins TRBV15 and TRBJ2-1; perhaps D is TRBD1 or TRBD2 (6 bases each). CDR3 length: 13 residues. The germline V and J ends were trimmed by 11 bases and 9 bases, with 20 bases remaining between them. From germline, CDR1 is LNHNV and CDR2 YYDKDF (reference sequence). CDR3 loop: CASGGQNRGEQFF. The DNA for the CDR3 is TGTGCCTCTGGGGGGCAAAATAGGGGTGAGCAGTTCTTC.

CDR3 protein: CASSLAGGGEQFF. The CDR3 DNA follows: TGTGCCAGCAGCTTAGCGGGAGGGGGTGAGCAGTTCTTC. The chain recombines TRBV11-2 with TRBJ2-1; 8 bases are shared with TRBD2. Germline loops: CDR1 SGHAT, CDR2 FQNNGV. The CDR3 length is 13 residues. V was clipped by 1 base and J by 9 bases; unmatched bases: 2.

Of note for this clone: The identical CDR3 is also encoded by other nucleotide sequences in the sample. The CDR3 loop is CSARTGVDNEQFF. CDR3 DNA sequence: TGCAGTGCTAGGACAGGGGTAGACAATGAGCAGTTCTTC. The rearrangement links TRBV20-1 to TRBJ2-1, with 8 bases lining up with TRBD1. The J segment lost 5 bases and the V segment lost 3 bases, leaving 3 bases of the junction unmatched. The germline V gene has CDR1 DFQATT and CDR2 SNEGSKA (reference sequence). The CDR3 is made up of 13 amino acids.

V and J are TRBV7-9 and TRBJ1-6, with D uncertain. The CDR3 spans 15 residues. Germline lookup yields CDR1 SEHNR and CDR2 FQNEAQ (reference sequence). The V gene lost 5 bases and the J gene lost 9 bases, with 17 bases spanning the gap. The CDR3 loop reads CASSPPRALASPLHF. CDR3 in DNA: TGTGCCAGCAGCCCCCCGAGGGCCTTGGCTTCACCCCTCCACTTT. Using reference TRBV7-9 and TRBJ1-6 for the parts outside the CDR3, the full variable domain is DTGVSQNPRHKITKRGQNVTFRCDPISEHNRLYWYRQTLGQGPEFLTYFQNEAQLEKSRLLSDRFSAERPKGSFSTLEIQRTEQGDSAMYLCASSPPRALASPLHFGNGTRLTVT.

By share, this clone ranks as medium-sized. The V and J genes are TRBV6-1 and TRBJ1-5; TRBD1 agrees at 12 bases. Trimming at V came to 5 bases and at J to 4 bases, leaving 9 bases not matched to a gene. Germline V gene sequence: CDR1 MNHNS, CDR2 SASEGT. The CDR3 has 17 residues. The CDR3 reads CASSPHQGQGANQPQHF. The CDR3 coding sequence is TGTGCCAGCAGTCCACATCAGGGACAGGGGGCAAATCAGCCCCAGCATTTT.

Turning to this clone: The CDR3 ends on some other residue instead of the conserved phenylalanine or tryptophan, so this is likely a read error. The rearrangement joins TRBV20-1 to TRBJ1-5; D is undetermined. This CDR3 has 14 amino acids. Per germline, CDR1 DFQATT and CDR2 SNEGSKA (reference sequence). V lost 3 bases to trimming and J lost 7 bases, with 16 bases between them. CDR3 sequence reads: CSARVGPSGQPQHY. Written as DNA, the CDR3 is TGCAGTGCTAGGGTGGGCCCCTCGGGCCAGCCCCAGCATTAT.

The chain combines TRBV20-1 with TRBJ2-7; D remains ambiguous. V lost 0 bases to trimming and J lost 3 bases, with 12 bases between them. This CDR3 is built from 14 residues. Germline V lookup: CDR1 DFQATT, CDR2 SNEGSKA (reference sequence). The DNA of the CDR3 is TGCAGTGCTAGAGATAGGGTGGGTAACTACGAGCAGTACTTC. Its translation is CSARDRVGNYEQYF.

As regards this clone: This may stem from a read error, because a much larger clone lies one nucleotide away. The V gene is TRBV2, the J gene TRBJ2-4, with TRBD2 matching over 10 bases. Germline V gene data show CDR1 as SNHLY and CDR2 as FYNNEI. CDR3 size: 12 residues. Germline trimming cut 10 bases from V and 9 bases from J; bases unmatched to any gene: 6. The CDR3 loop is CATERGGGIQYF. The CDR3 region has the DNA TGTGCCACAGAGCGGGGGGGTGGCATTCAGTACTTC. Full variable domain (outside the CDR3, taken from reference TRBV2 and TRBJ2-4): EPEVTQTPSHQVTQMGQEVILRCVPISNHLYFYWYRQILGQKVEFLVSFYNNEISEKSEIFDDQFSVERPDGSNFTLKIRSTKLEDSAMYFCATERGGGIQYFGAGTRLSVL.

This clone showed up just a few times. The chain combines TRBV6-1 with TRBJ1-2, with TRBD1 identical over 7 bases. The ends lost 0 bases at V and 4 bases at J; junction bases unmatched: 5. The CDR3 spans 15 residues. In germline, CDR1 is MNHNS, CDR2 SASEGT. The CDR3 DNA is TGTGCCAGCAGTGAAGCCCCGGGACAGTCCTATGGCTACACCTTC. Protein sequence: CASSEAPGQSYGYTF.

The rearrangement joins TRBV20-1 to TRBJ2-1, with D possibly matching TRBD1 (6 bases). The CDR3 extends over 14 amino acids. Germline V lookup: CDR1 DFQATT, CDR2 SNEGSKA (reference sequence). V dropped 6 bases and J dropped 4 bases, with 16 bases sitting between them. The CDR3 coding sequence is TGCAGTGCGACAGGAAGCTTCTTTTACAATGAGCAGTTCTTC. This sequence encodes CSATGSFFYNEQFF.

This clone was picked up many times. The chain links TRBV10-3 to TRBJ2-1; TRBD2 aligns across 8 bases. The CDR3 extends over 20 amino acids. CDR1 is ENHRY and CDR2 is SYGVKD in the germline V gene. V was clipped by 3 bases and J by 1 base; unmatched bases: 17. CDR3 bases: TGTGCCATCAGTGAAGGGGACACCTGGACTAGCCGATCGTCCTACAATGAGCAGTTCTTC. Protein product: CAISEGDTWTSRSSYNEQFF.

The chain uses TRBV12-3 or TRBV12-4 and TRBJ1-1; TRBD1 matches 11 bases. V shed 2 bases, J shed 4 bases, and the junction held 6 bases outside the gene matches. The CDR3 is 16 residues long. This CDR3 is CASSLRVGTGGTEAFF. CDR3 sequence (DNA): TGTGCCAGCAGTTTACGCGTTGGGACAGGGGGCACTGAAGCTTTCTTT.

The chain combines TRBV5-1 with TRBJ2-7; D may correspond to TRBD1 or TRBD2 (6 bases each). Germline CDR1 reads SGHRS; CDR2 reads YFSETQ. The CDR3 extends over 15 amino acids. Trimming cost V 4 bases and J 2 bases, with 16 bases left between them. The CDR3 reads CASSLGGAQTYEQYF. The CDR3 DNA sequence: TGCGCCAGCAGCCTGGGGGGCGCTCAAACCTACGAGCAGTACTTC.

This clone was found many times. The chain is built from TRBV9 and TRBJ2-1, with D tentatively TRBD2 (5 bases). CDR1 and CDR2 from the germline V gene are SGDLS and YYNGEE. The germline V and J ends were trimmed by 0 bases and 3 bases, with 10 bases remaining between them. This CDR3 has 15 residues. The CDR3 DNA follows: TGTGCCAGCAGCGTAGACGAGGGCGGCTACAATGAGCAGTTCTTC. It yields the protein CASSVDEGGYNEQFF. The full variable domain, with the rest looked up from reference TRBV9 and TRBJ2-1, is DSGVTQTPKHLITATGQRVTLRCSPRSGDLSVYWYQQSLDQGLQFLIQYYNGEERAKGNILERFSAQQFPDLHSELNLSSLELGDSALYFCASSVDEGGYNEQFFGPGTRLTVL.

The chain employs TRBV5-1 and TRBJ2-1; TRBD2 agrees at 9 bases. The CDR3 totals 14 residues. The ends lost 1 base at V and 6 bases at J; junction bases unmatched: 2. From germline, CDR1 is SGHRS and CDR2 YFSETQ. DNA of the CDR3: TGCGCCAGCAGCTTGAGGGGACTAGCCAATGAGCAGTTCTTC. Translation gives CASSLRGLANEQFF.

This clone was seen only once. The CDR3 sequence is CASSLGTGTSGNTIYF. The CDR3 coding sequence is TGCGCCAGCAGCTTGGGTACAGGAACCTCTGGAAACACCATATATTTT. This chain uses TRBV5-1 with TRBJ1-3; D is perhaps TRBD1 (5 bases). The germline V and J ends were trimmed by 0 bases and 0 bases, with 10 bases remaining between them. From germline, CDR1 is SGHRS and CDR2 YFSETQ. This CDR3 has 16 amino acids. Full variable domain (rest looked up from reference TRBV5-1 and TRBJ1-3): KAGVTQTPRYLIKTRGQQVTLSCSPISGHRSVSWYQQTPGQGLQFLFEYFSETQRNKGNFPGRFSGRQFSNSRSEMNVSTLELGDSALYLCASSLGTGTSGNTIYFGEGSWLTVV.

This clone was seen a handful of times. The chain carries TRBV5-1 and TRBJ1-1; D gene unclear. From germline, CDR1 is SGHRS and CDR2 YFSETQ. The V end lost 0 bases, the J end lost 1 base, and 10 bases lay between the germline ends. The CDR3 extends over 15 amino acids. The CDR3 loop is CASSLEGKGNTEAFF. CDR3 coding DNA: TGCGCCAGCAGCTTGGAAGGGAAAGGGAACACTGAAGCTTTCTTT.

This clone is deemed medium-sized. The CDR3 DNA reads TGTGCCTGGAGTGAACCAAGGGGGAGGTATGAGACCCAGTACTTC. Amino acid sequence: CAWSEPRGRYETQYF. The chain links TRBV30 to TRBJ2-5, with D perhaps given as TRBD1 or TRBD2 (6 bases each). V was pared by 1 base and J by 5 bases, with 17 bases between. CDR1 and CDR2 (germline): GTSNPN, SVGIG (reference sequence). The CDR3 is made up of 15 amino acids.

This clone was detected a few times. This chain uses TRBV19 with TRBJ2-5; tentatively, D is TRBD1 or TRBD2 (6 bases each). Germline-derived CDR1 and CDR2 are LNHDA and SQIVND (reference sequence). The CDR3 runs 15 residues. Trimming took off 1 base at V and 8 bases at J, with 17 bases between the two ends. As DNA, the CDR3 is TGTGCCAGTAGTATAGTGGGGGGCAGCCAATATACCCAGTACTTC. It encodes CASSIVGGSQYTQYF.

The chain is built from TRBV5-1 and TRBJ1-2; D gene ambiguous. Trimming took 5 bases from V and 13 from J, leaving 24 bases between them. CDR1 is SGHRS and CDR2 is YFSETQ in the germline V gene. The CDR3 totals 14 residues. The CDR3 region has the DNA TGCGCCAGCAGTTCATCGTCGCGGACTGTATCTCCCACCTTC. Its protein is CASSSSSRTVSPTF.

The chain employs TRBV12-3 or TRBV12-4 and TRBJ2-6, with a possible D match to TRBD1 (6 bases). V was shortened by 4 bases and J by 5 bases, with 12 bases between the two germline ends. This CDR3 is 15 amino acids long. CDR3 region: CASSSTGLRANVLTF. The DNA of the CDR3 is TGTGCCAGCAGTTCGACAGGCCTCAGGGCCAACGTCCTGACTTTC.

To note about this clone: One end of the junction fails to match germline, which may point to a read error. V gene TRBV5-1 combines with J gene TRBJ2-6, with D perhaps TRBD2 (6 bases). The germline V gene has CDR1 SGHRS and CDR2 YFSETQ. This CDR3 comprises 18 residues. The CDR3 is CAGSWAVGLYSGANVLTF. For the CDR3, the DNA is TGCGCCGGCAGCTGGGCAGTGGGACTCTACTCTGGGGCCAACGTCCTGACTTTC.

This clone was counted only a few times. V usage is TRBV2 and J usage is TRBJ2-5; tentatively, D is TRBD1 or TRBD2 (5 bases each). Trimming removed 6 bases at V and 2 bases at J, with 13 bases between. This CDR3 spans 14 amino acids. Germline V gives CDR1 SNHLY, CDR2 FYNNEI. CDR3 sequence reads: CASRVGGTQETQYF. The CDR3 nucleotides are TGTGCCAGCAGAGTCGGTGGGACGCAAGAGACCCAGTACTTC.